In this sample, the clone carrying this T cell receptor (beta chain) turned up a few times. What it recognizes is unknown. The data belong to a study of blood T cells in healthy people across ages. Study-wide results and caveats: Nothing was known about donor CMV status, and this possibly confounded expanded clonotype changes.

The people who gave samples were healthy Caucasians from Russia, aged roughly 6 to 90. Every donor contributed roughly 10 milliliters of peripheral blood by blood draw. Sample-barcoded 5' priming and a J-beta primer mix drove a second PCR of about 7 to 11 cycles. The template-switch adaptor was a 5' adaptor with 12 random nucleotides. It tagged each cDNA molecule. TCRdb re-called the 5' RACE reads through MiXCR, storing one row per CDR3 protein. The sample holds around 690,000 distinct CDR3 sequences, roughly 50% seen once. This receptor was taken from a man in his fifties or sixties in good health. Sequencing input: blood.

The CDR3 DNA follows: TGTGCCAGCACTAGTCGGGACATTCAGTACTTC. This codes for CASTSRDIQYF. The chain is built from TRBV6-6 and TRBJ2-4; D remains ambiguous. The V end was cut by 7 bases, the J end by 8 bases, with 9 bases between. Looked up from germline, CDR1 is MNHNY and CDR2 is SVGAGI (reference sequence). This CDR3 has 11 amino acids.